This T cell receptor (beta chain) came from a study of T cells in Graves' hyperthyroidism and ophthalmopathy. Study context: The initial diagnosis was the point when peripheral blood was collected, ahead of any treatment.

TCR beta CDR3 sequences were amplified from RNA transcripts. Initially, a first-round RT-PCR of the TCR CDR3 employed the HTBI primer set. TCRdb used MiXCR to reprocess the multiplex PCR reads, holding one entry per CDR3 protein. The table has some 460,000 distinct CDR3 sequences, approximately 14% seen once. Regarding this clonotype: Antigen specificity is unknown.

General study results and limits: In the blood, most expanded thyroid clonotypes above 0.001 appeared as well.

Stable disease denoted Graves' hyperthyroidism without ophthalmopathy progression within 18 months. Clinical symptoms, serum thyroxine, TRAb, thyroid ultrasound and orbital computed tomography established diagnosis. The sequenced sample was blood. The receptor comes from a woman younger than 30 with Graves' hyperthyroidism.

In DNA, the CDR3 is TGTGCCAGCAGCCAGCTAGGAGCCAAAAACATTCAGTACTTC. Encoded protein: CASSQLGAKNIQYF. The chain has TRBV14 and TRBJ2-4, with D uncertain. Germline CDR1 is SGHDN and CDR2 is FVKESK. This CDR3 has 14 amino acids. V was trimmed by 3 bases and J by 0 bases, leaving 6 bases between them.